These T cell receptor beta chains were read from a single sample in a study of shared clonotypes between healthy human individuals. TCRdb's table, derived via immunoSEQ multiplex PCR, lists solely in-frame clones and lacks some. Among nearly 750,000 clones listed, approximately 77% were seen once. Sequenced: memory CD4+ T cells sorted from blood. The receptors were sampled from a woman in her twenties or thirties in good health. Each CDR3 is given with its conserved first and last residue. The D gene is left open where the match is weak. Clone size is not always given. Where it is, it says once, few, many or a class for expanded clones.

clone_size | d_call | j_call | v_call | cdr3_aa | cdr3_nt
- | TRBD1 | TRBJ2-1 | TRBV5-6 | CASSPGQENYNEQFF | TGTGCCAGCAGCCCCGGACAGGAAAACTACAATGAGCAGTTCTTC
- | - | TRBJ2-7 | TRBV5-5 | CASSLAGGLSLRAYEQYF | TGTGCCAGCAGCTTGGCCGGGGGGCTAAGTCTCAGGGCGTACGAGCAGTACTTC
once | - | TRBJ2-7 | TRBV6-6 | CASSPSGSYEQYF | TGTGCCAGCAGTCCGAGCGGGTCCTACGAGCAGTACTTC
- | - | TRBJ1-1 | TRBV29-1 | CSVEEVGSQNTEAFF | TGCAGCGTTGAGGAGGTGGGGTCCCAGAACACTGAAGCTTTCTTT
- | - | TRBJ2-3 | TRBV29-1 | CSVTYSTNTQYF | TGCAGCGTCACCTATTCCACAAATACGCAGTATTTT
once | - | TRBJ2-1 | TRBV9 | CASSELTQGRLFF | TGTGCCAGCAGCGAGTTAACACAGGGGAGGTTGTTCTTC
- | - | TRBJ2-3 | TRBV19 | CASRGRSTDTQYF | TGTGCCAGTAGAGGGAGAAGCACAGATACGCAGTATTTT
few | TRBD2 | TRBJ2-7 | TRBV18 | CASSPSGTSGRWSEQYF | TGTGCCAGCTCACCATCTGGGACTAGCGGGAGGTGGTCCGAGCAGTACTTC
- | - | TRBJ2-1 | TRBV11-2 | CASSLGSGRGYNEQFF | TGTGCCAGCAGCTTAGGCTCTGGTCGGGGCTACAATGAGCAGTTCTTC
- | TRBD1 | TRBJ2-7 | TRBV9 | CASSVFPQGDSYEQYF | TGTGCCAGCAGCGTATTCCCCCAGGGGGACTCCTACGAGCAGTACTTC
- | - | TRBJ1-4 | TRBV7-9 | CASSLAGGQGEKLFF | TGTGCCAGCAGCTTAGCGGGGGGGCAGGGTGAAAAACTGTTTTTT
- | - | TRBJ1-2 | TRBV5-8 | CASSLDRAYYGYTF | TGTGCCAGCAGCTTGGACAGGGCCTACTATGGCTACACCTTC
once | - | TRBJ1-1 | TRBV28 | CASSLQGFGQRTEAFF | TGTGCCAGCAGTTTACAAGGCTTTGGGCAGAGGACTGAAGCTTTCTTT
- | - | TRBJ2-7 | TRBV2 | CASKSATTSYEQYF | TGTGCCAGCAAAAGTGCGACAACCTCCTACGAGCAGTACTTC
once | - | TRBJ2-1 | TRBV5-1 | CASSLELGLIFNEQFF | TGCGCCAGCAGCTTGGAGCTGGGACTTATATTTAATGAGCAGTTCTTC
- | - | TRBJ1-1 | TRBV7-3 | CASSLGGLNTEAFF | TGTGCCAGCAGCTTAGGGGGATTGAACACTGAAGCTTTCTTT
- | TRBD1 | TRBJ1-2 | TRBV5-4 | CASSVGQGPNYGYTF | TGTGCCAGCAGCGTGGGACAGGGACCTAACTATGGCTACACCTTC
- | - | TRBJ2-7 | TRBV19 | CASSRAFSSSEQYF | TGTGCCAGTAGTAGAGCGTTTAGTAGCAGCGAGCAGTACTTC
- | TRBD2 | TRBJ2-7 | TRBV7-7 | CASSLAPQTGTSGRGSYEQYF | TGTGCCAGCAGCTTAGCACCCCAGACGGGGACTAGCGGGAGAGGCTCCTACGAGCAGTACTTC
- | - | TRBJ2-7 | TRBV11-2 | CASSLAPRRVYEQYF | TGTGCCAGCAGCTTAGCACCCCGTCGAGTCTACGAGCAGTACTTC
few | TRBD2 | TRBJ2-2 | TRBV29-1 | CSVGSGKFTGELFF | TGCAGCGTTGGTAGCGGGAAGTTCACCGGGGAGCTGTTTTTT
few | - | TRBJ1-4 | TRBV7-8 | CASSPHPGALTATNEKLFF | TGTGCCAGCAGCCCTCACCCAGGGGCCTTAACTGCAACTAATGAAAAACTGTTTTTT
- | - | TRBJ1-1 | TRBV30 | CAWSVQSDTEAFF | TGTGCCTGGAGTGTTCAATCCGACACTGAAGCTTTCTTT
- | - | TRBJ2-3 | TRBV19 | CASSIYAASGTSTDTQYF | TGTGCCAGTAGTATTTATGCAGCCAGCGGTACTAGCACAGATACGCAGTATTTT
once | - | TRBJ2-2 | TRBV7-9 | CASSLWALRGLDTGELFF | TGTGCCAGCAGCTTATGGGCCCTGCGGGGTCTAGACACCGGGGAGCTGTTTTTT
- | - | TRBJ1-2 | TRBV27 | CASTSSNSNYGYTF | TGTGCCAGCACTTCGAGCAACTCAAACTATGGCTACACCTTC
- | - | TRBJ2-3 | TRBV4-2 | CASSRPGSPTDTQYF | TGTGCCAGCAGCCGACCGGGCTCTCCAACAGATACGCAGTATTTT
- | - | TRBJ2-1 | TRBV10-3 | CAISEYRWDEQFF | TGTGCTATCAGTGAGTATCGATGGGATGAGCAGTTCTTC
- | - | TRBJ2-5 | TRBV28 | CASSLYSAGSADKETQYF | TGTGCCAGCAGTTTATATTCGGCGGGTTCGGCAGATAAAGAGACCCAGTACTTC
- | - | TRBJ1-2 | TRBV28 | CASSPGWVLPSYGYTF | TGTGCCAGCAGTCCCGGTTGGGTCCTTCCCTCTTATGGCTACACCTTC
- | TRBD1 | TRBJ2-7 | TRBV15 | CATSDLGQQDYSYEQYF | TGTGCCACCAGCGATTTGGGACAGCAGGATTACTCCTACGAGCAGTACTTC
- | TRBD2 | TRBJ2-1 | TRBV19 | CASSKGLAGAINEQFF | TGTGCCAGTAGTAAGGGACTAGCGGGAGCTATCAATGAGCAGTTCTTC
- | TRBD1 | TRBJ2-7 | TRBV7-8 | CASSQERTGKEQYF | TGTGCCAGCAGCCAGGAGCGGACAGGGAAAGAGCAGTACTTC
- | - | TRBJ2-7 | TRBV15 | CATSRGQDSHYEQYF | TGTGCCACCAGCAGGGGCCAGGACAGCCATTACGAGCAGTACTTC
- | - | TRBJ2-7 | TRBV28 | CASSLESYEQYF | TGTGCCAGCAGTTTAGAGTCCTACGAGCAGTACTTC
- | - | TRBJ2-7 | TRBV19 | CASSIPGYEQYF | TGTGCCAGTAGTATACCAGGCTACGAGCAGTACTTC
- | - | TRBJ1-2 | TRBV5-1 | CASSPDQTYGYTF | TGCGCCAGCAGCCCCGACCAAACTTATGGCTACACCTTC
- | - | TRBJ2-3 | TRBV15 | CATSGQRFDTQYF | TGTGCCACCAGCGGACAACGATTCGATACGCAGTATTTT
- | - | TRBJ2-7 | TRBV6-1 | CASSAPISGAYEQYF | TGTGCCAGCAGTGCCCCTATTAGCGGAGCATACGAGCAGTACTTC
- | - | TRBJ2-3 | TRBV6-5 | CASSRYGAPLNTQYF | TGTGCCAGCAGCCGATACGGGGCTCCCCTGAATACGCAGTATTTT
once | - | TRBJ1-5 | TRBV28 | CASSLNQPQHF | TGTGCCAGCAGCTTAAATCAGCCCCAGCATTTT
once | - | TRBJ2-3 | TRBV7-8 | CASSPPTDTQYF | TGTGCCAGCAGCCCACCCACAGATACGCAGTATTTT
few | - | TRBJ2-5 | TRBV7-2 | CATAAPSSETQYF | TGTGCCACAGCGGCCCCATCGTCCGAGACCCAGTACTTC
- | TRBD2 | TRBJ2-7 | TRBV5-1 | CASRAFPSGAYEQYF | TGCGCCAGCAGAGCCTTTCCTAGCGGAGCCTACGAGCAGTACTTC
once | - | TRBJ2-1 | TRBV19 | CASTLTGSRYNEQFF | TGTGCCAGTACTTTAACGGGGAGTAGATACAATGAGCAGTTCTTC